This T cell receptor beta chain was profiled in a study of a mutant IDH1 vaccine in newly diagnosed glioma. At the level of the study: The treated population exhibited a male proportion of about 62%, a female proportion of roughly 40%, and a mean age of around 40 years.

The method was immunoSEQ multiplex PCR; TCRdb's version includes in-frame clones alone and lacks a portion of them. The table shows about 60,000 clones, with about four fifths occurring only once. On this clone: The target antigen is unknown.

As to time point: week 11, during vaccination. All doses held 300 ug of mutant IDH1 20-mer peptide, with topical imiquimod. Germline CDR1 SGHVS, CDR2 FNYEAQ. The CDR3 is made up of 17 amino acids. Trimming took 2 bases from V and 1 from J; bases not matched to a gene: 6. The sequences come from PBMCs, collected from a glioma patient whose treatment included an IDH1 peptide vaccine. V is TRBV7-6 and J is TRBJ2-2; TRBD1 matches at 8 bases. The clonotype comes from a man aged 25-45 years with glioma. The chain's CDR3 is CASSLYLGTGNTGELFF. The CDR3 DNA follows: TGTGCCAGCAGCTTATATCTTGGGACAGGGAACACCGGGGAGCTGTTTTTT.